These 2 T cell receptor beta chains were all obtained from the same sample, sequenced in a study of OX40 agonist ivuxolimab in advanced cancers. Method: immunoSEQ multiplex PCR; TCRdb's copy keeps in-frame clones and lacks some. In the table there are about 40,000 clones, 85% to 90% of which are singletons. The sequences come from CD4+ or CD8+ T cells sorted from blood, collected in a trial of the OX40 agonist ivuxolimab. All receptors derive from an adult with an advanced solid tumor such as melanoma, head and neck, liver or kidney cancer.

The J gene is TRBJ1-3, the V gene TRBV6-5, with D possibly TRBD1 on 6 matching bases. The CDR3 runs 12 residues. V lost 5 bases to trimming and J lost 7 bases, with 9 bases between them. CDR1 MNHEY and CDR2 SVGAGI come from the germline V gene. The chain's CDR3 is CASSTTGNTIYF. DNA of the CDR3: TGTGCCAGCAGTACAACAGGGAACACCATATATTTT.

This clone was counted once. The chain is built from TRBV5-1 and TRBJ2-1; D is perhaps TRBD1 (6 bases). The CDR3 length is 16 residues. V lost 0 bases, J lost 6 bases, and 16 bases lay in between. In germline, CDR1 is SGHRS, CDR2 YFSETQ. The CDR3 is CASSLGGGQNINEQFF. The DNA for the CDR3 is TGCGCCAGCAGCTTGGGTGGCGGACAGAACATCAATGAGCAGTTCTTC. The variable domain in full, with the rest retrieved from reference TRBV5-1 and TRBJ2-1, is KAGVTQTPRYLIKTRGQQVTLSCSPISGHRSVSWYQQTPGQGLQFLFEYFSETQRNKGNFPGRFSGRQFSNSRSEMNVSTLELGDSALYLCASSLGGGQNINEQFFGPGTRLTVL.